This T cell receptor (beta chain) was documented in a study of blood T cell repertoires in COVID-19. Using immunoSEQ multiplex PCR, the repertoire was profiled, and TCRdb retains in-frame clones only, with some absent. The sample has around 57,000 clones, about nine tenths seen once. Trimming shortened V by 2 bases and J by 3 bases, and 7 bases separated the two germline ends. The CDR3 length is 13 residues. Germline CDR1 is MNHEY and CDR2 is SVGAGI. The genes are TRBV6-5 and TRBJ2-5; perhaps TRBD2 as D (5 bases). This TCR derives from a human donor with active COVID-19. The donor label of this sample is uncertain. The material sequenced was peripheral blood. As DNA, the CDR3 is TGTGCCAGCAGTTACGACGGGGAAGAGACCCAGTACTTC. This translates into CASSYDGEETQYF.